The TCR beta chain under discussion was sequenced for a study of cytomegalovirus exposure and HLA in healthy donors. Findings and limits, study-wide: Sequencing had likely introduced a cluster of highly shared sequence variants as an artifact. A later analysis, which compared TCR beta chains of equal frequency, found the HLA-associated ones more clonally expanded.

PCR employed 60 Vbeta and 13 Jbeta primers. Clones were sequenced by immunoSEQ multiplex PCR, and TCRdb holds only the in-frame ones, with some missing. The sample records 200,000 to 250,000 clones, approximately 83% being singletons. Germline CDR1 SEHNR, CDR2 FQNEAQ (reference sequence). The CDR3 totals 14 residues. V was clipped by 1 base and J by 0 bases, with 6 bases between them. On this clone: The antigen is unknown.

The sequenced material came from PBMCs. The clonotype comes from a boy aged 2-9 years in good health and CMV-seronegative. The chain links TRBV7-9 to TRBJ1-2; D ambiguous. The CDR3 coding sequence is TGTGCCAGCAGCTTAGTAGTCCCTAACTATGGCTACACCTTC. Amino acids: CASSLVVPNYGYTF.